Below, 4 T cell receptor beta chains from the same sample are listed, as sequenced in a study of T cells after yellow fever vaccination. TCRdb analysed the 5' RACE reads with MiXCR anew, one entry per CDR3 protein. The table records fewer than 400,000 distinct CDR3 sequences, around 6.5% of them present only once. The sequenced sample was PBMCs, obtained 5 days after the yellow fever booster vaccination. All receptors come from a man aged 25 to 40 who received the YFV17D yellow fever vaccine.

This clonotype was observed a few times. The genes are TRBV4-3 and TRBJ2-7; 8 bases agree with TRBD2. The CDR3 spans 15 residues. Germline V lookup: CDR1 LGHNA, CDR2 YSLEER. V lost 4 bases to trimming and J lost 3 bases; unmatched junction nucleotides: 8. The CDR3 loop is CASSLQAGELYEQYF. CDR3 nucleotides: TGCGCCAGCAGCCTGCAAGCGGGAGAGCTCTACGAGCAGTACTTC.

This clonotype was counted only a few times. The chain joins TRBV6-2 or TRBV6-3 to TRBJ1-2; the D gene is possibly TRBD1 (6 bases). The V end was cut by 2 bases, the J end by 4 bases, with 11 bases between. Germline V gene lookup returns CDR1 MNHEY and CDR2 SVGEGT. CDR3 size: 14 residues. CDR3 loop: CASSYQDRIYGYTF. DNA for the CDR3: TGTGCCAGCAGTTACCAGGACAGAATCTATGGCTACACCTTC.

The gene calls are TRBV7-8 and TRBJ2-6; the match to TRBD2 covers 12 bases. This CDR3 is built from 17 residues. Germline CDR1 SGHVS, CDR2 FQNEAQ. Losses at the gene ends were 7 bases for V and 0 bases for J; bases not matched to a gene: 4. The DNA for the CDR3 is TGTGCCAGCAACGGACTAGCGGGGAACTCTGGGGCCAACGTCCTGACTTTC. Amino acid sequence: CASNGLAGNSGANVLTF.

About this clonotype itself: Germline is not matched at one junction end, which may reflect a read error. This chain links TRBV20-1 with TRBJ2-2; possibly TRBD2 for D (5 bases). Germline CDR1 reads DFQATT; CDR2 reads SNEGSKA (reference sequence). The CDR3 loop spans 18 amino acids. CDR3 amino acids: CCARSSKAAGGNTGELFF. CDR3 sequence (DNA): TGCTGTGCTAGATCCAGCAAGGCAGCTGGAGGGAACACCGGGGAGCTGTTTTTT.